This passage covers 18 T cell receptor beta chains from one sample sequenced in a study of cytomegalovirus exposure and HLA in healthy donors listed by TCRdb under 2017. Libraries were constructed by the immunoSEQ multiplex PCR assay. For the multiplex PCR, a mixture combining 60 forward primers for TCR Vbeta segments and 13 reverse primers for TCR Jbeta segments was used. TCRdb provides this immuneACCESS table in a form limited to in-frame rearrangements. Some clones are lacking; in checked studies, under half of them reflect an unresolved V gene, and why the rest are absent is not known. The sample yields roughly 52,000 clones; roughly 60% were counted once. The ten most abundant clones make up approximately 10% of the sample. The sequenced material came from PBMCs. All receptors derive from a human donor in good health.

The chain links TRBV27 to TRBJ1-1; D uncertain. V lost 3 bases, J lost 3 bases, and 8 bases lay in between. The CDR3 totals 13 residues. Germline loops: CDR1 MNHEY, CDR2 SMNVEV (reference sequence). This chain's CDR3 is CASSLNRYTEAFF. CDR3 in DNA: TGTGCCAGCAGTTTGAACAGATACACTGAAGCTTTCTTT.

This clone appeared a single time. The chain has TRBV7-2 and TRBJ2-7; 7 nucleotides line up with TRBD2. In germline, CDR1 is SGHTA, CDR2 FQGNSA. Trimming cost V 6 bases and J 4 bases; bases outside gene matches: 9. The CDR3 totals 14 residues. CDR3 in amino acids: CASSLDGGGYEQYF. CDR3 sequence (DNA): TGTGCCAGCAGTCTAGACGGGGGAGGGTACGAGCAGTACTTC.

Details on this clone: The same CDR3 can be traced to other DNA sequences in this sample. The chain links TRBV30 to TRBJ2-7, with D perhaps matching TRBD1 (6 bases). The CDR3 covers 13 residues. Trimming took 0 bases from V and 3 from J, leaving 9 bases between them. In germline, CDR1 is GTSNPN, CDR2 SVGIG (reference sequence). CDR3 loop: CAWSVGRGYEQYF. The CDR3 bases are TGTGCCTGGAGTGTAGGCAGGGGCTACGAGCAGTACTTC.

This clone has more than one count but fewer than ten. This chain uses TRBV6-5 with TRBJ1-1; 9 bases are a match to TRBD1. From germline, CDR1 is MNHEY and CDR2 SVGAGI. V shed 9 bases, J shed 5 bases, and the junction held 4 bases outside the gene matches. The CDR3 sequence is 12 residues long. CDR3 sequence: CASYRGRTEAFF. CDR3 coding DNA: TGTGCCAGTTACAGGGGGCGGACTGAAGCTTTCTTT.

This clone turned up a few times. The J gene is TRBJ2-7, the V gene TRBV6-4; a weak D match, TRBD2 (6 bases). This CDR3 region has 15 residues. Germline assignment: CDR1 MRHNA and CDR2 SNTAGT. The ends were cut back, 4 bases at V and 2 bases at J, with 15 bases in the middle. DNA for the CDR3: TGTGCCAGCAGTGGTAGCGGAGACTTCACCTACGAGCAGTACTTC. Protein: CASSGSGDFTYEQYF.

Here the CDR3 reads CASSIRGTNTEAFF. CDR3 DNA: TGTGCCAGCAGTATCCGGGGAACGAACACTGAAGCTTTCTTT. V and J are TRBV27 and TRBJ1-1; D is uncertain. V was cut by 5 bases and J by 1 base, with 11 bases left in between. CDR3 length: 14 residues. Germline CDR1 and CDR2: MNHEY and SMNVEV (reference sequence).

V usage is TRBV7-3 and J usage is TRBJ1-2; possible D gene TRBD1, 5 bases. The ends were cut back, 5 bases at V and 0 bases at J, with 22 bases in the middle. Germline lookup yields CDR1 SGHTA and CDR2 FQGTGA. The CDR3 is 18 amino acids. CDR3 DNA sequence: TGTGCCAGCAGCCTCGTGGGCAGGGCCCAAAATCCTAACTATGGCTACACCTTC. Translating gives CASSLVGRAQNPNYGYTF.

This sequence joins TRBV9 and TRBJ1-2; 7 positions agree with TRBD1. The germline gives CDR1 SGDLS, CDR2 YYNGEE. V lost 0 bases to trimming and J lost 6 bases; unmatched junction nucleotides: 14. The CDR3 loop spans 17 amino acids. The CDR3 region has the DNA TGTGCCAGCAGCGTAGAACCCGACACAGAGGGGGCCAATGGCTACACCTTC. This translates into CASSVEPDTEGANGYTF. Combining the CDR3 with reference TRBV9 and TRBJ1-2 gives the whole variable domain DSGVTQTPKHLITATGQRVTLRCSPRSGDLSVYWYQQSLDQGLQFLIQYYNGEERAKGNILERFSAQQFPDLHSELNLSSLELGDSALYFCASSVEPDTEGANGYTFGSGTRLTVV.

The rearrangement links TRBV2 to TRBJ1-5; 12 positions match TRBD1. The CDR3 length is 14 residues. CDR1 SNHLY and CDR2 FYNNEI come from the germline V gene. Trimming took 6 bases from V and 6 from J; bases not matched to a gene: 3. For the CDR3, the DNA is TGTGCCAGCAGCGGGACAGGGGGCGGTCAGCCCCAGCATTTT. Translating it yields CASSGTGGGQPQHF. Looking up the rest from reference TRBV2 and TRBJ1-5 gives the full variable domain: EPEVTQTPSHQVTQMGQEVILRCVPISNHLYFYWYRQILGQKVEFLVSFYNNEISEKSEIFDDQFSVERPDGSNFTLKIRSTKLEDSAMYFCASSGTGGGQPQHFGDGTRLSIL.

By sample share, this clone is medium-sized. Germline and junction disagree at one end, which may indicate a read error. The gene calls are TRBV7-7 and TRBJ1-4, with 8 bases that match TRBD1. The germline CDR1 and CDR2 sequences are SSHAT and FNYEAQ (reference sequence). This CDR3 comprises 16 residues. The CDR3 DNA reads TGTGCTAGCAGCGAAGGACAGGGAATGGGGATTGAAAAACTGTTTTTT. Protein sequence: CASSEGQGMGIEKLFF. Full variable domain (remainder filled in from reference TRBV7-7 and TRBJ1-4): GAGVSQSPRYKVTKRGQDVTLRCDPISSHATLYWYQQALGQGPEFLTYFNYEAQPDKSGLPSDRFSAERPEGSISTLTIQRTEQRDSAMYRCASSEGQGMGIEKLFFGSGTQLSVL.

The chain couples TRBV2 to TRBJ2-7, with D possibly matching TRBD1 (5 bases). CDR1 is SNHLY and CDR2 is FYNNEI in the germline V gene. With 2 bases removed from V and 5 bases from J, the gap between germline ends came to 10 bases. The CDR3 totals 13 residues. CDR3 residues: CASSEFQGNEQYF. In DNA, the CDR3 is TGTGCCAGCAGTGAATTTCAGGGAAACGAGCAGTACTTC.

The count of this clone is one. V gene TRBV5-4 combines with J gene TRBJ1-1, with a tentative D call TRBD1 (5 bases). The germline V and J ends were trimmed by 10 bases and 2 bases, with 15 bases remaining between them. The length of the CDR3 is 13 residues. Germline V lookup: CDR1 SGHNT, CDR2 YYREEE (reference sequence). The CDR3 DNA reads TGTGCCTGCGGGCGGGGGTTAAACACTGAAGCTTTCTTT. Translation: CACGRGLNTEAFF.

The chain carries TRBV27 and TRBJ2-2; no reliable D call. Germline V CDR1 and CDR2: MNHEY, SMNVEV (reference sequence). The CDR3 is 14 residues long. The V gene lost 4 bases and the J gene lost 0 bases, with 6 bases spanning the gap. The CDR3: CASSWAPNTGELFF. In nucleotides, the CDR3 is TGTGCCAGCAGTTGGGCCCCGAACACCGGGGAGCTGTTTTTT.

The chain links TRBV6-6 to TRBJ1-2; the D gene is possibly TRBD1 (6 bases). CDR3 length equals 15 residues. Germline V gene lookup returns CDR1 MNHNY and CDR2 SVGAGI (reference sequence). Trimming took 6 bases from V and 4 from J, leaving 18 bases between them. The DNA of the CDR3 is TGTGCCAGCAGCCCCAGGGGAGTGCAGGTCTATGGCTACACCTTC. It specifies CASSPRGVQVYGYTF.

This clone turned up a few times. This chain's CDR3 is CASSLSGAGETQYF. As DNA, the CDR3 is TGTGCCAGCAGCCTTAGCGGGGCGGGAGAGACCCAGTACTTC. J is TRBJ2-5 and V is TRBV13; 8 bases agree with TRBD2. CDR1 and CDR2 from the germline V gene are PRHDT and FYEKMQ (reference sequence). V lost 5 bases and J lost 4; bases outside the gene matches: 6. The CDR3 is 14 amino acids.

The chain employs TRBV6-5 and TRBJ2-7; D possibly corresponds to TRBD1 (5 bases). This CDR3 has 16 amino acids. Germline-derived CDR1 and CDR2 are MNHEY and SVGAGI. Trimming stripped 2 bases from V and 3 bases from J, with 17 bases between. The CDR3 sequence is CASSYARDSQSYEQYF. CDR3 bases: TGTGCCAGCAGTTACGCTCGAGACAGTCAAAGCTACGAGCAGTACTTC.

J is TRBJ1-2 and V is TRBV4-1; D is unresolved. Germline V gene sequence: CDR1 MGHRA, CDR2 YSYEKL. This CDR3 contains 16 residues. Deletions cut 1 base from V and 4 bases from J, with 16 bases between. CDR3 sequence reads: CASSQVGQLLPYGYTF. In DNA, the CDR3 is TGCGCCAGCAGCCAAGTGGGCCAGCTGCTACCCTATGGCTACACCTTC.

This clone was seen only once. V is TRBV30 and J is TRBJ1-4; D not resolved. V lost 5 bases to trimming and J lost 7 bases, with 14 bases between them. The CDR3 covers 13 residues. CDR1 GTSNPN and CDR2 SVGIG come from the germline V gene (reference sequence). Here the CDR3 reads CAWGGAGSEKLFF. The CDR3 DNA is TGTGCCTGGGGAGGTGCAGGTAGTGAAAAACTGTTTTTT.